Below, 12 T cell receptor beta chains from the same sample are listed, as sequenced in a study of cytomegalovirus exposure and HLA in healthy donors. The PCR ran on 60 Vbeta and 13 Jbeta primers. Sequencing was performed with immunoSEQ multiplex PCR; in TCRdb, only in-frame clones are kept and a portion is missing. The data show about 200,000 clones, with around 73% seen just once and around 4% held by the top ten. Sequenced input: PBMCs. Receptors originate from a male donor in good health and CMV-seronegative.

The CDR3 loop reads CASSLPDRVAGQPQHF. The CDR3 DNA reads as TGTGCCAGCTCACTCCCGGACAGGGTTGCTGGTCAGCCCCAGCATTTT. V gene TRBV18 combines with J gene TRBJ1-5; 8 bases map to TRBD1. The J segment lost 6 bases and the V segment lost 4 bases, leaving 11 bases of the junction unmatched. Germline CDR1 is KGHSH and CDR2 is LQKENI. The CDR3 is made up of 16 amino acids.

In DNA form, the CDR3 reads TGTGCCAGCAGCTTCCCAGGACTAGCGGGTAGGAATGAGCAGTTCTTC. Protein product: CASSFPGLAGRNEQFF. This chain uses TRBV11-1 with TRBJ2-1, with 11 positions matching TRBD2. Germline loops: CDR1 SGHAT, CDR2 FQDESV (reference sequence). V shed 3 bases and J 7 bases; nucleotides not matched to a gene: 8. The CDR3 covers 16 residues.

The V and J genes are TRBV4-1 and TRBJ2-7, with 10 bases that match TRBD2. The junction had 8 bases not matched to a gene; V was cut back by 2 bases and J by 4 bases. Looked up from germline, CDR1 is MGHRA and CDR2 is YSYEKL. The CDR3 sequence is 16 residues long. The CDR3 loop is CASSQSLAGAIYEQYF. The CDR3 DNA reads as TGCGCCAGCAGCCAATCCCTAGCGGGAGCGATTTACGAGCAGTACTTC.

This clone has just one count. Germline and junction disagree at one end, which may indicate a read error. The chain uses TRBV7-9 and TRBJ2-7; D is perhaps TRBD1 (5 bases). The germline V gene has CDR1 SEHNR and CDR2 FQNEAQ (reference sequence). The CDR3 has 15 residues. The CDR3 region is CSSSRAMGQTYEQYF. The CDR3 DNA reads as TGTTCCAGCAGCCGCGCCATGGGGCAAACCTACGAGCAGTACTTC.

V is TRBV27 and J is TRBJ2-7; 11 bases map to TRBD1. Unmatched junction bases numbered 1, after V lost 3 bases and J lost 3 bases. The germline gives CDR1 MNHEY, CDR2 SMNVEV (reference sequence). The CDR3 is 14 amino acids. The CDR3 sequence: CASSFGTGGYEQYF. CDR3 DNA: TGTGCCAGCAGTTTTGGGACAGGGGGCTACGAGCAGTACTTC.

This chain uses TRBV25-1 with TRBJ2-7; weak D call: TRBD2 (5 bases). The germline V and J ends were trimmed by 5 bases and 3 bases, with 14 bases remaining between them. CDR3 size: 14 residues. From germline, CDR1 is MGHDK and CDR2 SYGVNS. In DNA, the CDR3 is TGTGCCAGCAGTCCCCCCGGGGTTAGCTACGAGCAGTACTTC. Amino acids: CASSPPGVSYEQYF.

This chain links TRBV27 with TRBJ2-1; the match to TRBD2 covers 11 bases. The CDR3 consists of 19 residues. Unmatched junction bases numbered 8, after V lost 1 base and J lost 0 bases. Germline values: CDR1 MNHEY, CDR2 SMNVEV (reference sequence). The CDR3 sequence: CASSLFGTSGGGSYNEQFF. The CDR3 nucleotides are TGTGCCAGCAGTTTATTCGGGACTAGCGGTGGGGGCTCCTACAATGAGCAGTTCTTC.

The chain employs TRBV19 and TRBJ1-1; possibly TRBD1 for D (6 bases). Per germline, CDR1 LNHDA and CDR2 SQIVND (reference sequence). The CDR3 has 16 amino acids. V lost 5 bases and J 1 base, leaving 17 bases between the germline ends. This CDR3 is CASSPTGNVGNTEAFF. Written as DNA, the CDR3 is TGTGCCAGTAGTCCCACAGGGAATGTCGGGAACACTGAAGCTTTCTTT.

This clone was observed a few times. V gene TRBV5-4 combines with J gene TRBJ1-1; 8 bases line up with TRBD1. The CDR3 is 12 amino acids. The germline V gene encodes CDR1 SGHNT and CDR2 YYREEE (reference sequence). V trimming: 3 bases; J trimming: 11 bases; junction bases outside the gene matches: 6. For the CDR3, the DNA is TGTGCCAGCAGCTCGGACAGGGCAGGGGCTTTCTTT. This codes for CASSSDRAGAFF.

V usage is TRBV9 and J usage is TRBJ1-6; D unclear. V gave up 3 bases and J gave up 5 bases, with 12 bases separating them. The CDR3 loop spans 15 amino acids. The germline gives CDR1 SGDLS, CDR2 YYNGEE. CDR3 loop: CASSDRELNNSPLHF. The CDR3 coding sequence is TGTGCCAGCAGCGACCGGGAGTTGAATAATTCACCCCTCCACTTT.

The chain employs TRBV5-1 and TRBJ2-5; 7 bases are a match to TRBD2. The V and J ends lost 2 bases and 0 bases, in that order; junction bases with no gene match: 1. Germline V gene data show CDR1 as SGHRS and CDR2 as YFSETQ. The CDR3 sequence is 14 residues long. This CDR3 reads CASSFTSDQETQYF. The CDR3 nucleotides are TGCGCCAGCAGCTTTACTAGCGACCAAGAGACCCAGTACTTC.

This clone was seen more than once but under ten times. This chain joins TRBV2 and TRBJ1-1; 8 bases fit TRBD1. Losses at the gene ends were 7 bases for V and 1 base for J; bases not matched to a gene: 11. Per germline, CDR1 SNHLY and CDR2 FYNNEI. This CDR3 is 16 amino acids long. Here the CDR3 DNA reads TGTGCCAGCAAGAGAGGACAGGGCCGAACGAACACTGAAGCTTTCTTT. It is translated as CASKRGQGRTNTEAFF.